This entry lists 15 T cell receptor beta chains sequenced from one sample in a study of naive and memory T cell subsets (dated by TCRdb to 2017 to 2019). The sample's treatment or condition, from its label and the paper: skin biopsy from PPD injection site in Mantoux-positive individual. A robust, sensitive protocol for the amplification, sequencing and analysis of TCRs was described in the study, in which 3' ligation of a UMI-containing oligonucleotide to TCR cDNA was used. Receptor libraries were prepared by UMI-ligation and nested PCR. Sequencing was carried out with an Illumina MiSeq. The ligated cDNA was amplified in four rounds of PCR with nested alpha and beta constant region primers together with the SP2 primer. The public reads were reanalyzed by TCRdb: fastp trimming at Q25, MiXCR alignment, in-frame beta chains only. Every entry covers one CDR3 protein and lists the most common genes and DNA from its rows. The sample contains 25,000 to 35,000 distinct CDR3 sequences, about 6.2% of them found a single time. The top ten hold 3% to 3.5% of the sample.

The specimen comprised skin, sampled from a tuberculin skin test site. These receptors were taken from an adult in good health.

This clonotype was observed at least ten times. The chain carries TRBV29-1 and TRBJ2-2; 8 nucleotides agree with TRBD1. CDR1 and CDR2 (germline): SQVTM, ANQGSEA. V shed 3 bases, J shed 0 bases, and the junction held 6 bases outside the gene matches. This CDR3 has 16 amino acids. CDR3 nucleotides: TGCAGCGTTGAGACAGGGGCCATCGCGAACACCGGGGAGCTGTTTTTT. This encodes CSVETGAIANTGELFF.

This clonotype showed up many times. The chain is built from TRBV27 and TRBJ2-3; no firm D call. This CDR3 is 14 amino acids long. Germline V gene lookup returns CDR1 MNHEY and CDR2 SMNVEV (reference sequence). Trimming left V 10 bases short and J 0 bases short, with 14 bases between. The CDR3 DNA follows: TGTGCCATCGGCGGTTGGCCTAGCACAGATACGCAGTATTTT. Translated, it gives CAIGGWPSTDTQYF.

The J gene is TRBJ1-2, the V gene TRBV9; a possible D gene is TRBD1 (5 bases). Trimming stripped 3 bases from V and 5 bases from J, with 17 bases between. This CDR3 comprises 15 residues. Germline lookup yields CDR1 SGDLS and CDR2 YYNGEE. In DNA form, the CDR3 reads TGTGCCAGCAGCGCCTGGACCGCTGGGGCATATGGCTACACCTTC. It encodes CASSAWTAGAYGYTF.

This clonotype has at least ten counts. The genes are TRBV20-1 and TRBJ2-1, with D maybe TRBD1 (6 bases). CDR1 is DFQATT and CDR2 is SNEGSKA in the germline V gene (reference sequence). With 3 bases removed from V and 8 bases from J, the gap between germline ends came to 11 bases. This CDR3 spans 12 amino acids. CDR3 sequence (DNA): TGCAGTGCTAGCCCGACAGGCGATGAGCAGTTCTTC. Translated, it gives CSASPTGDEQFF.

This clonotype was seen ten or more times. The chain employs TRBV7-9 and TRBJ2-3, with a possible D match to TRBD1 (6 bases). This CDR3 contains 17 residues. Trimming cost V 3 bases and J 4 bases, with 20 bases left between them. The germline gives CDR1 SEHNR, CDR2 FQNEAQ (reference sequence). The CDR3 here is CASSFPQQGREPDTQYF. In DNA, the CDR3 is TGTGCCAGCAGCTTCCCCCAACAGGGTCGAGAGCCAGATACGCAGTATTTT.

This clonotype was recorded many times. The V and J genes are TRBV7-2 and TRBJ2-1, with unresolved D. Trimming removed 5 bases at V and 3 bases at J, with 8 bases between. CDR1 SGHTA and CDR2 FQGNSA come from the germline V gene. The CDR3 has 13 amino acids. CDR3 sequence reads: CASSPYNYNEQFF. Written as DNA, the CDR3 is TGTGCCAGCAGCCCCTATAACTACAATGAGCAGTTCTTC. Using reference TRBV7-2 and TRBJ2-1 for the parts outside the CDR3, the full variable domain is GAGVSQSPSNKVTEKGKDVELRCDPISGHTALYWYRQSLGQGLEFLIYFQGNSAPDKSGLPSDRFSAERTGGSVSTLTIQRTQQEDSAVYLCASSPYNYNEQFFGPGTRLTVL.

This clonotype was observed at least ten times. The rearrangement uses TRBV2 and TRBJ2-7, with TRBD1 identical over 7 bases. The CDR3 runs 13 residues. Trimming cost V 3 bases and J 3 bases; bases outside gene matches: 2. Germline V gene sequence: CDR1 SNHLY, CDR2 FYNNEI. CDR3 protein: CASSEGQLYEQYF. CDR3 DNA sequence: TGTGCCAGCAGTGAGGGACAGCTCTACGAGCAGTACTTC.

A remark on this clonotype: It may be a read error: a sequence one base away is much more abundant. The V call is TRBV5-1, the J call TRBJ2-1; tentative D call: TRBD2 (5 bases). CDR3 length: 12 amino acids. CDR1 is SGHRS, CDR2 YFSETQ, per germline. CDR3 coding DNA: TGCTCCAGCAGCCTAGAGGGCTTCGATCAGTTCTTC. Amino acid sequence: CSSSLEGFDQFF.

There are many counts of this clonotype. For the CDR3, the DNA is TGCAGCGTTCCGACTAGCGCGGAGACCCAGTACTTC. Protein: CSVPTSAETQYF. The chain employs TRBV29-1 and TRBJ2-5; TRBD2 agrees at 8 bases. In germline, CDR1 is SQVTM, CDR2 ANQGSEA. This CDR3 has 12 amino acids. The ends lost 5 bases at V and 5 bases at J; junction bases unmatched: 4.

The chain joins TRBV19 to TRBJ2-1; the D gene is possibly TRBD1 (6 bases). Trimming pared 5 bases from V and 7 bases from J, leaving 18 bases between. This CDR3 has 15 amino acids. The V gene's germline CDR1 is LNHDA and CDR2 SQIVND (reference sequence). The CDR3 sequence is CASSPGQLGGNEQFF. The CDR3 DNA follows: TGTGCCAGTAGTCCCGGACAGCTAGGAGGAAATGAGCAGTTCTTC.

The table lists this clonotype with many counts. This chain joins TRBV27 and TRBJ2-7; 12 bases line up with TRBD1. Unmatched junction bases numbered 14, after V lost 7 bases and J lost 7 bases. Germline CDR1 MNHEY, CDR2 SMNVEV (reference sequence). The CDR3 runs to 16 residues. CDR3 coding DNA: TGTGCCAGCACCCCCGCCGGGACAGGGGGCTCGTGGGAGCAGTACTTC. Translating gives CASTPAGTGGSWEQYF.

The table lists this clonotype with a few counts. The chain couples TRBV7-9 to TRBJ1-1, with D perhaps TRBD1 (6 bases). Trimming took off 8 bases at V and 8 bases at J, with 15 bases between the two ends. The CDR3 sequence is 12 residues long. The germline V gene has CDR1 SEHNR and CDR2 FQNEAQ (reference sequence). CDR3 nucleotide sequence: TGTGCCAGCGCCGGACAGACCCGGGAAGCTTTCTTT. Amino acid sequence: CASAGQTREAFF.

This clonotype was seen many times. The chain carries TRBV20-1 and TRBJ1-2; no definite D call. This CDR3 is 14 amino acids long. The ends were cut back, 1 base at V and 0 bases at J, with 9 bases in the middle. Per the germline V gene, CDR1 is DFQATT and CDR2 is SNEGSKA (reference sequence). CDR3 sequence: CSARGEPSNYGYTF. CDR3 DNA sequence: TGCAGTGCTAGAGGAGAGCCCTCTAACTATGGCTACACCTTC.

This clonotype came up many times. V usage is TRBV7-9 and J usage is TRBJ2-3; perhaps TRBD1 as D (6 bases). CDR3 size: 16 residues. The germline gives CDR1 SEHNR, CDR2 FQNEAQ (reference sequence). The V gene lost 1 base and the J gene lost 4 bases, with 15 bases spanning the gap. The CDR3 coding sequence is TGTGCCAGCAGCTTAGGCGGATCGACAGGCCCAGATACGCAGTATTTT. Translated, it gives CASSLGGSTGPDTQYF.

This clonotype was detected ten times or more. V gene TRBV9 combines with J gene TRBJ2-3; D is perhaps TRBD2 (6 bases). Germline CDR1 and CDR2: SGDLS and YYNGEE. The CDR3 has 14 residues. Trimming took 0 bases from V and 5 from J, leaving 10 bases between them. The CDR3 is CASSVGEAGDTQYF. In DNA form, the CDR3 reads TGTGCCAGCAGCGTAGGGGAGGCGGGAGATACGCAGTATTTT.